This T cell receptor (beta chain) derives from a study of T cell responses to AZD1222 COVID-19 vaccine. The table came from immunoSEQ multiplex PCR; TCRdb's copy has only in-frame clones and leaves some out. The sample records 170,000 or so clones, 85% to 95% being singletons. This clone was seen a handful of times. What it binds is not known. V gave up 9 bases and J gave up 4 bases, with 14 bases separating them. The CDR3 has 13 residues. The V gene's germline CDR1 is SNHLY and CDR2 FYNNEI. Study-level findings and limits: Receipt of two AZD1222 doses was followed by a rise in Spike-specific TCR breadth and depth.

This clonotype originated in an adult who received the MenACWY meningococcal vaccine as a control. The rearrangement uses TRBV2 and TRBJ2-3; the D gene is possibly TRBD2 (7 bases). The material was peripheral blood, obtained 28 days after the second dose of the MenACWY control vaccine. The CDR3 loop is CASLGGASDTQYF. The CDR3 DNA sequence: TGTGCCAGTCTGGGGGGGGCCTCAGATACGCAGTATTTT.